This TCR beta chain is drawn from a study of blood T cell repertoires in COVID-19. Study-level information: Acute-phase and convalescent COVID-19 samples originated in the United States, Italy and Spain. PBMCs, B-cell-depleted T cells, or T cells were the source of the cDNA or gDNA that made up the material.

Here immunoSEQ multiplex PCR was the method, and the copy in TCRdb shows in-frame clones only, minus some. This sample yields tens of thousands of clones, of which approximately 90% are seen a single time; 12% belongs to the top ten. The CDR3 is made up of 15 amino acids. V lost 2 bases, J lost 0 bases, and 9 bases lay in between. Germline V gene lookup returns CDR1 MNHEY and CDR2 SVGEGT. The receptor was isolated from an older man with active or convalescent COVID-19. This chain uses TRBV6-2 or TRBV6-3 with TRBJ2-3; TRBD2 might be the D (6 bases). The source material was peripheral blood. CDR3 loop: CASSYRRGSTDTQYF. The CDR3 DNA is TGTGCCAGCAGTTACAGGCGGGGAAGCACAGATACGCAGTATTTT.